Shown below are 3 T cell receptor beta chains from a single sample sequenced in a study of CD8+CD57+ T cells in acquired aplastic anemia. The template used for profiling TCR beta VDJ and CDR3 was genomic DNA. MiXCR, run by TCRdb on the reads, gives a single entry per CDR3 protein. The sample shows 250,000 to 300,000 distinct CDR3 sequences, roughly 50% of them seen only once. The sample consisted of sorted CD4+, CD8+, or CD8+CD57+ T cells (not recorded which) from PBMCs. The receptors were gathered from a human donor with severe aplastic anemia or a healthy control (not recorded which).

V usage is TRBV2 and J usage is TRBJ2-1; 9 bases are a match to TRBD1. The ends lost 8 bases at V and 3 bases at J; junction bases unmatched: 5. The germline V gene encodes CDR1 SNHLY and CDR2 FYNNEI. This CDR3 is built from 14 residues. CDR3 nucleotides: TGTGCCAGCTGTCAGGACAGGGGCTACAATGAGCAGTTCTTC. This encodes CASCQDRGYNEQFF.

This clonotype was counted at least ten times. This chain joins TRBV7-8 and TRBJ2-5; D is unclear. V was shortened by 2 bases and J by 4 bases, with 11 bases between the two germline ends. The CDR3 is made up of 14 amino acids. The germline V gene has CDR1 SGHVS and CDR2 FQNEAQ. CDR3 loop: CASSLSLPGETQYF. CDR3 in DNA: TGTGCCAGCAGCTTATCTTTACCCGGAGAGACCCAGTACTTC.

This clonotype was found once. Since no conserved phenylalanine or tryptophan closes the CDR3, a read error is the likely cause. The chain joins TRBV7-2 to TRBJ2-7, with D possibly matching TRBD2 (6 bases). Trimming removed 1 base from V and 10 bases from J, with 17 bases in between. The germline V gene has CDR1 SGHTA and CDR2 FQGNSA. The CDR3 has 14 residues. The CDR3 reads CASSLGGSTGDQYG. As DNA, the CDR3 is TGTGCCAGCAGCTTAGGTGGCTCCACGGGGGACCAGTACGGC.